These 15 T cell receptor beta chains originate from one sample sequenced in a study of T cell changes during pregnancy in multiple sclerosis. The data were produced by immunoSEQ multiplex PCR, yet TCRdb's version contains in-frame clones alone and is incomplete. Of about 31,000 clones listed, over 80% are singletons. The sequences come from CD8+ T cells from peripheral blood mononuclear cells, collected in the first trimester of pregnancy. The receptors shown here come from a female donor with multiple sclerosis, enrolled in a pregnancy study.

This chain connects TRBV28 to TRBJ2-7, with 7 bases identical to TRBD2. The CDR3 contains 13 residues. V lost 7 bases, J lost 6 bases, and 9 bases stayed unmatched. CDR1 MDHEN and CDR2 SYDVKM come from the germline V gene. CDR3: CASKAGEGVEQYF. Here the CDR3 DNA reads TGTGCCAGCAAGGCGGGAGAAGGGGTCGAGCAGTACTTC.

The genes are TRBV5-1 and TRBJ2-7; 7 positions match TRBD1. The germline CDR1 and CDR2 sequences are SGHRS and YFSETQ. The CDR3 sequence is 17 residues long. The junction had 12 bases not matched to a gene; V was cut back by 2 bases and J by 1 base. CDR3 DNA: TGCGCCAGCAGCTTTACTACCGGGACAGATATTTCCTACGAGCAGTACTTC. Translation: CASSFTTGTDISYEQYF.

The chain joins TRBV12-2 to TRBJ2-7; the table's D call TRBD1 went unverified against the DNA. TRBV12-2 is assigned pseudogene status. This CDR3 contains 14 residues. As DNA, the CDR3 is TGTGCAAGTCCTATGACAATTAGGTTCCACGAGCAGTACTTC. Translating gives CASPMTIRFHEQYF.

V gene TRBV7-2 combines with J gene TRBJ1-5; tentatively, D is TRBD1 (6 bases). V was pared by 2 bases and J by 9 bases, with 20 bases between. The germline CDR1 and CDR2 sequences are SGHTA and FQGNSA. CDR3 length equals 16 residues. CDR3 residues: CASSLSTGSIDMPQHF. CDR3 DNA sequence: TGTGCCAGCAGCTTAAGTACAGGGTCAATTGATATGCCCCAGCATTTT. Based on the CDR3 plus reference TRBV7-2 and TRBJ1-5, the full variable domain is GAGVSQSPSNKVTEKGKDVELRCDPISGHTALYWYRQSLGQGLEFLIYFQGNSAPDKSGLPSDRFSAERTGGSVSTLTIQRTQQEDSAVYLCASSLSTGSIDMPQHFGDGTRLSIL.

In DNA, the CDR3 is TGCGCCAGCAGCCAGATACAGGGGCCCAACACTGAAGCTTTCTTT. Protein product: CASSQIQGPNTEAFF. The rearrangement joins TRBV4-3 to TRBJ1-1, with TRBD1 matching over 7 bases. Germline V gene lookup returns CDR1 LGHNA and CDR2 YSLEER. Trimming took 3 bases from V and 2 from J; bases not matched to a gene: 6. The CDR3 runs to 15 residues.

The chain carries TRBV7-2 and TRBJ2-7, with D maybe TRBD1 (5 bases). Germline assignment: CDR1 SGHTA and CDR2 FQGNSA. The CDR3 sequence is 14 residues long. The ends were cut back, 3 bases at V and 0 bases at J, with 9 bases in the middle. CDR3 protein: CASSFRGDSYEQYF. DNA of the CDR3: TGTGCCAGCAGCTTTAGGGGTGACTCCTACGAGCAGTACTTC.

V and J are TRBV5-4 and TRBJ2-2; a possible D gene is TRBD1 (5 bases). V lost 2 bases to trimming and J lost 6 bases, with 17 bases between them. CDR3 length: 16 amino acids. The V gene's germline CDR1 is SGHNT and CDR2 YYREEE (reference sequence). Here the CDR3 reads CASSFLKGWGAGELFF. Here the CDR3 DNA reads TGTGCCAGCAGCTTTTTAAAGGGTTGGGGCGCCGGGGAGCTGTTTTTT.

This chain links TRBV7-6 with TRBJ2-7, with 12 bases that match TRBD1. The CDR3 extends over 17 amino acids. V shed 1 base, J shed 5 bases, and the junction held 9 bases outside the gene matches. CDR1 is SGHVS and CDR2 is FNYEAQ in the germline V gene. The CDR3: CASSLEDDGTGGDEQYF. The CDR3 nucleotides read TGTGCCAGCAGCTTAGAAGACGACGGGACAGGGGGCGACGAGCAGTACTTC.

The chain has TRBV15 and TRBJ1-4; tentative D call: TRBD1 (5 bases). V was pared by 1 base and J by 2 bases, with 8 bases between. The CDR3 sequence is 15 residues long. Germline V CDR1 and CDR2: LNHNV, YYDKDF (reference sequence). CDR3 DNA: TGTGCCACCAGCAGAGGACAGCTCACTAATGAAAAACTGTTTTTT. This sequence encodes CATSRGQLTNEKLFF.

The V call is TRBV19, the J call TRBJ2-7; 10 nucleotides align to TRBD1. Per the germline V gene, CDR1 is LNHDA and CDR2 is SQIVND (reference sequence). CDR3 length equals 15 residues. After removal of 7 bases from V and 6 bases from J, the junction contained 12 bases not matched to a gene. This chain's CDR3 is CASKLADRGRSEQYF. CDR3 coding DNA: TGTGCCAGTAAGCTCGCAGACAGGGGGCGATCCGAGCAGTACTTC.

The gene calls are TRBV6-1 and TRBJ2-6; no firm D call. The CDR3 is made up of 18 amino acids. From germline, CDR1 is MNHNS and CDR2 SASEGT. The V end was cut by 1 base, the J end by 0 bases, with 13 bases between. CDR3 nucleotides: TGTGCCAGCAGTGAAGTGGGCGTGGTTTCCTCTGGGGCCAACGTCCTGACTTTC. It specifies CASSEVGVVSSGANVLTF.

The sample holds a few counts of this clone. The gene calls are TRBV6-4 and TRBJ2-3; 7 bases are a match to TRBD1. V trimming: 0 bases; J trimming: 2 bases; junction bases outside the gene matches: 5. This CDR3 comprises 16 residues. The germline V gene encodes CDR1 MRHNA and CDR2 SNTAGT. The CDR3 sequence is CASSDSAGGATDTQYF. In nucleotides, the CDR3 is TGTGCCAGCAGTGACTCGGCAGGGGGTGCCACAGATACGCAGTATTTT.

CDR3: CASSLVVEETQYF. The CDR3 nucleotides are TGTGCCAGCAGCTTAGTAGTCGAAGAGACCCAGTACTTC. V and J are TRBV7-9 and TRBJ2-5, with unresolved D. Germline assignment: CDR1 SEHNR and CDR2 FQNEAQ (reference sequence). Trimming removed 1 base at V and 3 bases at J, with 6 bases between. The CDR3 sequence is 13 residues long.

The chain joins TRBV7-9 to TRBJ1-4; TRBD1 matches 7 bases. In germline, CDR1 is SEHNR, CDR2 FQNEAQ (reference sequence). V gave up 5 bases and J gave up 5 bases; unmatched junction bases: 8. The CDR3 loop spans 15 amino acids. The CDR3 nucleotides read TGTGCCAGCAGCCCTCTCGGGACAGAGAATGAAAAACTGTTTTTT. This codes for CASSPLGTENEKLFF.

V is TRBV4-3 and J is TRBJ1-1; 7 bases are a match to TRBD1. Germline CDR1 is LGHNA and CDR2 is YSLEER. This CDR3 comprises 16 residues. With 1 base clipped from V and 2 bases from J, the junction kept 7 bases outside the gene matches. The CDR3 DNA follows: TGCGCCAGCAGCCAAGGGATCCGGGACAGTAACACTGAAGCTTTCTTT. Translating it yields CASSQGIRDSNTEAFF.